This TCR beta chain is drawn from a study of vaccination and CD4 T cells after COVID-19. Whole-study context: From HCoV-229E, HCoV-OC43, HCoV-NL63 and SARS-CoV-2, overlapping spike peptides were used to stimulate the cells.

Cultured CD4+ T cell DNA was sequenced using the Oncomine TCR Beta short-read assay. Genomic DNA was isolated from CD4+ T cells that had been cultured. TCRdb re-called the PCR reads through MiXCR, storing one row per CDR3 protein. The table lists approximately 9,300 distinct CDR3 sequences, 35% to 45% of them singletons. Germline CDR1 and CDR2: SGHTA and FQGNSA. The CDR3 has 15 residues. Notes on the study in general: A median approximately 83% of convalescent patients' SARS-CoV-2-reactive clones emerged only after vaccination.

Indicated treatment: approximately nine-day PBMC culture with coronavirus spike peptide pools or control peptides (ViraFEST assay). It was before the COVID-19 pandemic (2011-2018) that the unexposed donor's CD4+ T cells were collected. Using peptide pools, antigen-specific T cells were expanded in ViraFEST before TCRs were sequenced. Of note for this clonotype: As yet, its antigen is unknown. Mismatch with germline at one junction end may stem from a read error.

The chain uses TRBV7-2 and TRBJ1-5; possibly TRBD1 for D (6 bases). The TCR was taken from a human donor in good health. Sequenced input: CD4+ T cells from blood, cultured in vitro. In DNA, the CDR3 is TGCGCCAGCAGCCAAGACAGGTTTAGCAATCAGCCCCAGCATTTT. This encodes CASSQDRFSNQPQHF. Looking up the rest from reference TRBV7-2 and TRBJ1-5 gives the full variable domain: GAGVSQSPSNKVTEKGKDVELRCDPISGHTALYWYRQSLGQGLEFLIYFQGNSAPDKSGLPSDRFSAERTGGSVSTLTIQRTQQEDSAVYLCASSQDRFSNQPQHFGDGTRLSIL.